These 21 T cell receptor beta chains were all obtained from the same sample, sequenced in a study of technical replicates of blood from several donors. Data came from immunoSEQ multiplex PCR; TCRdb stores just in-frame clones and leaves some out. Here the sample spans approximately 79,000 clones, 95% to 98% being singletons. The sequencing sample was made of T cells isolated from PBMCs. Source of these receptors: a human donor in good health.

V usage is TRBV7-9 and J usage is TRBJ2-3; TRBD1 agrees at 12 bases. This CDR3 contains 19 residues. CDR1 is SEHNR and CDR2 is FQNEAQ in the germline V gene (reference sequence). V trimming: 3 bases; J trimming: 2 bases; junction bases outside the gene matches: 12. The CDR3 region has the DNA TGTGCCAGCAGCTTCCCGGGACAGGGGGCCGCGGTCTTCACAGATACGCAGTATTTT. This translates into CASSFPGQGAAVFTDTQYF. Variable domain in full (rest from reference TRBV7-9 and TRBJ2-3): DTGVSQNPRHKITKRGQNVTFRCDPISEHNRLYWYRQTLGQGPEFLTYFQNEAQLEKSRLLSDRFSAERPKGSFSTLEIQRTEQGDSAMYLCASSFPGQGAAVFTDTQYFGPGTRLTVL.

This chain links TRBV11-2 with TRBJ1-2; D is uncertain. In germline, CDR1 is SGHAT, CDR2 FQNNGV. Trimming stripped 3 bases from V and 2 bases from J, with 7 bases between. The CDR3 is 13 amino acids. CDR3 in DNA: TGTGCCAGCAGCTTGGCAGGCAACTATGGCTACACCTTC. Amino acid sequence: CASSLAGNYGYTF.

V and J are TRBV5-1 and TRBJ2-3, with 7 bases identical to TRBD2. Trimming took 0 bases from V and 5 from J; bases not matched to a gene: 6. The CDR3 spans 15 residues. The germline gives CDR1 SGHRS, CDR2 YFSETQ. The CDR3: CASSLGGLMLDTQYF. CDR3 sequence (DNA): TGCGCCAGCAGCTTGGGGGGACTAATGTTAGATACGCAGTATTTT.

This clone appeared a single time. The rearrangement links TRBV28 to TRBJ1-5, with D possibly being TRBD1 (6 bases). CDR3 length equals 16 residues. Trimming left V 3 bases short and J 7 bases short, with 19 bases between. CDR1 MDHEN and CDR2 SYDVKM come from the germline V gene. This chain's CDR3 is CASSFSRTVLGQPQHF. As DNA, the CDR3 is TGTGCCAGCAGTTTCTCACGGACAGTCCTCGGGCAGCCCCAGCATTTT.

The J gene is TRBJ1-2, the V gene TRBV2, with 11 bases identical to TRBD1. With 5 bases clipped from V and 9 bases from J, the junction kept 8 bases outside the gene matches. This CDR3 has 14 amino acids. The germline CDR1 and CDR2 sequences are SNHLY and FYNNEI. Here the CDR3 DNA reads TGTGCCAGCAGTACGAGGACAGGGGGCGCAAGCTACACCTTC. As protein: CASSTRTGGASYTF.

The J gene is TRBJ2-1, the V gene TRBV6-6, with TRBD2 as a possible D gene (5 bases). CDR3 length: 14 amino acids. V lost 2 bases and J lost 7, with 12 bases in between. Looked up from germline, CDR1 is MNHNY and CDR2 is SVGAGI (reference sequence). The CDR3 loop is CASSYPEALNEQFF. CDR3 nucleotide sequence: TGTGCCAGCAGTTACCCGGAGGCCCTGAATGAGCAGTTCTTC.

J is TRBJ2-7 and V is TRBV19, with D maybe TRBD1 (6 bases). Germline assignment: CDR1 LNHDA and CDR2 SQIVND (reference sequence). This CDR3 spans 15 amino acids. Deletions cut 3 bases from V and 4 bases from J, with 16 bases between. The CDR3 DNA reads TGTGCCAGTAGTATGTATGGGCAGGGGTCGTACGAGCAGTACTTC. Translating gives CASSMYGQGSYEQYF.

The chain couples TRBV5-1 to TRBJ1-4, with a tentative D call TRBD1 (6 bases). This CDR3 region has 14 residues. The V end was cut by 7 bases, the J end by 6 bases, with 16 bases between. CDR1 SGHRS and CDR2 YFSETQ come from the germline V gene. The CDR3 sequence is CASRTGLSDEKLFF. In nucleotides, the CDR3 is TGCGCCAGCCGAACAGGGCTCTCTGATGAAAAACTGTTTTTT. Full variable domain (rest looked up from reference TRBV5-1 and TRBJ1-4): KAGVTQTPRYLIKTRGQQVTLSCSPISGHRSVSWYQQTPGQGLQFLFEYFSETQRNKGNFPGRFSGRQFSNSRSEMNVSTLELGDSALYLCASRTGLSDEKLFFGSGTQLSVL.

The chain employs TRBV27 and TRBJ2-1; TRBD2 aligns across 16 bases. The germline gives CDR1 MNHEY, CDR2 SMNVEV (reference sequence). The CDR3 loop spans 18 amino acids. With 2 bases clipped from V and 9 bases from J, the junction kept 10 bases outside the gene matches. The CDR3, as DNA: TGTGCCAGCAGTTTAGTGGGACTAGCGGGAGGGCCAAGTAGTGAGCAGTTCTTC. Protein sequence: CASSLVGLAGGPSSEQFF.

This chain uses TRBV19 with TRBJ1-2; D is ambiguous. Germline-derived CDR1 and CDR2 are LNHDA and SQIVND (reference sequence). V lost 9 bases and J lost 4, with 9 bases in between. This CDR3 is built from 11 residues. CDR3 amino acids: CASGRGYGYTF. The CDR3 DNA is TGTGCCAGCGGGAGAGGCTATGGCTACACCTTC.

The V gene is TRBV19, the J gene TRBJ1-6; 9 bases line up with TRBD1. Germline CDR1 reads LNHDA; CDR2 reads SQIVND (reference sequence). V gave up 5 bases and J gave up 9 bases; unmatched junction bases: 8. This CDR3 comprises 15 residues. The CDR3 is CASSLRTGELSPLHF. CDR3 in DNA: TGTGCCAGTAGTTTACGGACAGGGGAACTTTCACCCCTCCACTTT.

The chain is built from TRBV29-1 and TRBJ2-1; D gene ambiguous. V lost 1 base to trimming and J lost 7 bases, with 11 bases between them. In germline, CDR1 is SQVTM, CDR2 ANQGSEA. CDR3 size: 13 residues. The CDR3 reads CSVEATIGNEQFF. The CDR3 region has the DNA TGCAGCGTTGAAGCTACTATTGGGAATGAGCAGTTCTTC.

The chain recombines TRBV27 with TRBJ2-1; D might be TRBD2 (5 bases). V was shortened by 5 bases and J by 9 bases, with 11 bases between the two germline ends. The germline V gene encodes CDR1 MNHEY and CDR2 SMNVEV (reference sequence). The CDR3 has 12 residues. Here the CDR3 reads CASSTTAAEQFF. The DNA of the CDR3 is TGTGCCAGCAGTACCACAGCGGCTGAGCAGTTCTTC.

The V and J genes are TRBV19 and TRBJ2-6, with D possibly being TRBD2 (6 bases). The germline gives CDR1 LNHDA, CDR2 SQIVND (reference sequence). This CDR3 is built from 16 residues. Trimming cost V 3 bases and J 0 bases, with 9 bases left between them. In DNA form, the CDR3 reads TGTGCCAGTAGTATCGACGGGAGCTCTGGGGCCAACGTCCTGACTTTC. This sequence encodes CASSIDGSSGANVLTF.

This sequence joins TRBV6-4 and TRBJ2-1, with 13 bases fitting TRBD2. Per germline, CDR1 MRHNA and CDR2 SNTAGT. V shed 2 bases and J 4 bases; nucleotides not matched to a gene: 2. This CDR3 has 16 amino acids. The CDR3 bases are TGTGCCAGCAGTGACGAGGGACTAGCGGGATACAATGAGCAGTTCTTC. This encodes CASSDEGLAGYNEQFF.

The rearrangement uses TRBV10-1 and TRBJ2-1; 11 bases are shared with TRBD1. CDR3 length: 16 amino acids. From germline, CDR1 is WNHNN and CDR2 SYGVQD (reference sequence). V gave up 3 bases and J gave up 3 bases; unmatched junction bases: 4. CDR3 region: CASSEGQGAVYNEQFF. The DNA of the CDR3 is TGCGCCAGCAGTGAAGGACAGGGGGCGGTCTACAATGAGCAGTTCTTC.

The chain joins TRBV27 to TRBJ1-2; TRBD1 aligns across 9 bases. The V segment lost 5 bases and the J segment 8 bases; nucleotides outside the gene matches: 12. The CDR3 is 15 residues long. Looked up from germline, CDR1 is MNHEY and CDR2 is SMNVEV (reference sequence). CDR3 loop: CASSRGQGGGWGYTF. The CDR3 DNA reads as TGTGCCAGCAGTCGGGGACAGGGCGGGGGGTGGGGCTACACCTTC.

The J gene is TRBJ1-1, the V gene TRBV11-3, with D hard to call. CDR1 is SGHNT, CDR2 YENEEA, per germline. The ends were cut back, 6 bases at V and 7 bases at J, with 18 bases in the middle. This CDR3 has 14 amino acids. In nucleotides, the CDR3 is TGTGCCAGCAGATCGAGAACCGCGTACGATGAAGCTTTCTTT. Its translation: CASRSRTAYDEAFF.

This clone was seen just once. The rearrangement links TRBV4-2 to TRBJ1-5; 8 bases agree with TRBD1. The ends lost 0 bases at V and 5 bases at J; junction bases unmatched: 3. Germline loops: CDR1 LGHNA, CDR2 YNFKEQ. The CDR3 has 15 residues. CDR3: CASSQDQGQDQPQHF. The CDR3 DNA sequence: TGTGCCAGCAGCCAAGATCAGGGACAGGATCAGCCCCAGCATTTT.

The gene calls are TRBV4-2 and TRBJ1-1, with TRBD1 identical over 8 bases. The trim removed 4 bases at V and 0 bases at J, leaving 7 bases unmatched. The V gene's germline CDR1 is LGHNA and CDR2 YNFKEQ. The CDR3 totals 16 residues. The CDR3 region has the DNA TGTGCCAGCAGCCCCCTACAGGGGGGCTTGAACACTGAAGCTTTCTTT. It yields the protein CASSPLQGGLNTEAFF.

The V call is TRBV4-1, the J call TRBJ2-7; no clear D. Germline CDR1 and CDR2: MGHRA and YSYEKL. V lost 3 bases and J lost 6, with 15 bases in between. This CDR3 comprises 14 residues. The DNA for the CDR3 is TGCGCCAGCAGCCAGGCCGAACTCACAGCCGAGCAGTACTTC. Protein: CASSQAELTAEQYF.